Shown below are 30 T cell receptor beta chains from a single sample sequenced in a study of TIL therapy for anti-PD-1-resistant metastatic lung cancer. Specified time point: pre-treatment sample, taken before nivolumab and TIL therapy. The libraries were made with immunoSEQ v3. Clones were sequenced by immunoSEQ multiplex PCR, and TCRdb holds only the in-frame ones, with some missing. This table has 45,000 to 60,000 clones, roughly 78% appearing once. This specimen consisted of blood, obtained at baseline. These receptors originate from a woman between 30 and 80 years old with non-small cell lung cancer.

This clone was seen a single time. V usage is TRBV4-1 and J usage is TRBJ1-2; D remains unclear. This CDR3 region has 17 residues. Germline V CDR1 and CDR2: MGHRA, YSYEKL. Trimming removed 0 bases at V and 1 base at J, with 15 bases between. The CDR3: CASSQERAGGLNYGYTF. The DNA for the CDR3 is TGCGCCAGCAGCCAAGAGAGGGCAGGCGGGCTTAACTATGGCTACACCTTC.

V usage is TRBV9 and J usage is TRBJ2-3; D possibly uses TRBD1 or TRBD2 (5 bases each). CDR1 is SGDLS, CDR2 YYNGEE, per germline. The CDR3 is 14 amino acids. The ends were cut back, 4 bases at V and 7 bases at J, with 16 bases in the middle. The CDR3 loop is CASSLGPEGYTQYF. CDR3 sequence (DNA): TGTGCCAGCAGCTTGGGACCCGAGGGTTATACGCAGTATTTT.

The chain links TRBV19 to TRBJ2-5, with TRBD2 matching 11 bases. CDR1 and CDR2 from the germline V gene are LNHDA and SQIVND (reference sequence). The V segment lost 6 bases and the J segment 0 bases; nucleotides outside the gene matches: 6. CDR3 length: 16 amino acids. The CDR3, as DNA: TGTGCCAGTAGCAAGAGACTAGCGGGGAACCAAGAGACCCAGTACTTC. This sequence encodes CASSKRLAGNQETQYF. Filled out from reference TRBV19 and TRBJ2-5, the complete variable domain reads DGGITQSPKYLFRKEGQNVTLSCEQNLNHDAMYWYRQDPGQGLRLIYYSQIVNDFQKGDIAEGYSVSREKKESFPLTVTSAQKNPTAFYLCASSKRLAGNQETQYFGPGTRLLVL.

The sample holds one count of this clone. The rearrangement uses TRBV29-1 and TRBJ2-7; D could derive from TRBD1 or TRBD2 (5 bases each). CDR1 is SQVTM and CDR2 is ANQGSEA in the germline V gene. V shed 4 bases and J shed 1 base, with 14 bases lying between them. The CDR3 covers 14 residues. The CDR3 bases are TGCAGCGTTGGAGGGGCAAGAGCATCCTACGAGCAGTACTTC. Its protein is CSVGGARASYEQYF.

The CDR3 is CASSEAAGPVLSRETQYF. Written as DNA, the CDR3 is TGTGCCAGCAGTGAAGCAGCCGGGCCAGTCCTCTCGAGAGAGACCCAGTACTTC. The rearrangement uses TRBV6-1 and TRBJ2-5; D not certain. The CDR3 extends over 18 amino acids. Trimming cost V 0 bases and J 4 bases, with 21 bases left between them. Germline CDR1 and CDR2: MNHNS and SASEGT.

The chain has TRBV11-2 and TRBJ2-1; D unresolved. Germline V gives CDR1 SGHAT, CDR2 FQNNGV. Deletions cut 3 bases from V and 0 bases from J, with 9 bases between. This CDR3 region has 15 residues. CDR3 DNA: TGTGCCAGCAGCTTTATCCGAACCTCCTACAATGAGCAGTTCTTC. Translated, it gives CASSFIRTSYNEQFF.

Note on this clone: The junction departs from the called germline gene at one end, perhaps through a read error. DNA of the CDR3: TGCGCCAGCAGTGAAGGTAGCCCGACCTATGACTACACCTTC. Translating it yields CASSEGSPTYDYTF. J is TRBJ1-2 and V is TRBV10-2, with unresolved D. This CDR3 has 14 residues. Germline assignment: CDR1 WSHSY and CDR2 SAAADI.

The chain combines TRBV13 with TRBJ2-7; 11 nucleotides match TRBD2. The CDR3 contains 15 residues. Germline V CDR1 and CDR2: PRHDT, FYEKMQ (reference sequence). V was pared by 5 bases and J by 3 bases, with 6 bases of the junction left unmatched. The DNA of the CDR3 is TGTGCCAGCAGCCCGGGGACTAGCGGAGTCTACGAGCAGTACTTC. Protein: CASSPGTSGVYEQYF.

The genes are TRBV19 and TRBJ1-5; TRBD1 matches at 10 bases. V lost 2 bases and J lost 2; bases outside the gene matches: 6. CDR1 LNHDA and CDR2 SQIVND come from the germline V gene (reference sequence). The CDR3 totals 17 residues. The DNA of the CDR3 is TGTGCCAGTAGTATATGGGACAGGGGTATGGGCAATCAGCCCCAGCATTTT. Translating gives CASSIWDRGMGNQPQHF.

The rearrangement links TRBV7-2 to TRBJ1-3; no definite D call. Per germline, CDR1 SGHTA and CDR2 FQGNSA. The V gene lost 5 bases and the J gene lost 4 bases, with 15 bases spanning the gap. The CDR3 sequence is 15 residues long. The CDR3 is CASSRPRTSGNTIYF. The CDR3 DNA reads as TGTGCCAGCAGCCGACCCCGAACCTCAGGAAACACCATATATTTT.

The rearrangement links TRBV6-5 to TRBJ1-2; D is uncertain. There are 15 residues in the CDR3. Trimming stripped 6 bases from V and 2 bases from J, with 16 bases between. Germline V gene lookup returns CDR1 MNHEY and CDR2 SVGAGI. This chain's CDR3 is CASRLDSSQNYGYTF. The CDR3 DNA sequence: TGTGCCAGCAGACTTGACTCCAGCCAAAACTATGGCTACACCTTC.

V and J are TRBV7-9 and TRBJ1-1, with 8 bases fitting TRBD1. Germline V gives CDR1 SEHNR, CDR2 FQNEAQ (reference sequence). J was trimmed by 4 bases and V by 4 bases; bases with no gene match: 8. The CDR3 sequence is 15 residues long. For the CDR3, the DNA is TGTGCCAGCAGCTCCCGGGACAGGCGGGCCACTGAAGCTTTCTTT. This translates into CASSSRDRRATEAFF.

The rearrangement uses TRBV15 and TRBJ1-5; the D is unclear. Looked up from germline, CDR1 is LNHNV and CDR2 is YYDKDF (reference sequence). Trimming removed 1 base at V and 0 bases at J, with 7 bases between. This CDR3 region has 15 residues. CDR3 loop: CATSRAGSSNQPQHF. The CDR3 bases are TGTGCCACCAGCAGAGCGGGCAGTAGCAATCAGCCCCAGCATTTT.

Of note for this clone: The DNA is left out, because the CDR3 cannot be placed on it with certainty; the CDR3 is given as TCRdb lists it. J is TRBJ1-3 and V is TRBV28; the listed D gene, TRBD1, was not tested against the DNA. Germline CDR1 reads MDHEN; CDR2 reads SYDVKM. Counting both end residues, the CDR3 totals 15 amino acids. The chain's CDR3 is CASCVATGAFPLRDF.

The V and J genes are TRBV2 and TRBJ1-4; D call uncertain. Per germline, CDR1 SNHLY and CDR2 FYNNEI. This CDR3 contains 17 residues. V lost 8 bases and J 6 bases, leaving 25 bases between the germline ends. CDR3 amino acids: CASVKQGFLGGDEKLFF. CDR3 nucleotide sequence: TGTGCCAGCGTCAAACAAGGGTTCCTAGGCGGGGATGAAAAACTGTTTTTT.

This clone was counted a single time. The chain combines TRBV6-6 with TRBJ1-1; 7 bases line up with TRBD1. Unmatched junction bases numbered 5, after V lost 5 bases and J lost 2 bases. This CDR3 region has 14 residues. Germline V gene data show CDR1 as MNHNY and CDR2 as SVGAGI (reference sequence). The CDR3 spells CASSKGQYNTEAFF. The CDR3 coding sequence is TGTGCCAGCAGTAAGGGACAGTATAACACTGAAGCTTTCTTT.

This clone was seen only once. The chain employs TRBV9 and TRBJ1-1; a weak D match, TRBD1 (5 bases). CDR1 SGDLS and CDR2 YYNGEE come from the germline V gene. V was clipped by 4 bases and J by 1 base, with 11 bases between them. The CDR3 spans 14 residues. Written as DNA, the CDR3 is TGTGCCAGCAGCCCCTCCGGGACGAACACTGAAGCTTTCTTT. Protein product: CASSPSGTNTEAFF.

The table lists this clone with a few counts. DNA for the CDR3: TGCGCCAGCAGCTTGGAAGGGGACAGGGGGCACGAGCAGTACTTC. It codes for CASSLEGDRGHEQYF. The rearrangement uses TRBV5-1 and TRBJ2-7; 12 nucleotides match TRBD1. Looked up from germline, CDR1 is SGHRS and CDR2 is YFSETQ. V shed 0 bases, J shed 5 bases, and the junction held 3 bases outside the gene matches. The CDR3 consists of 15 residues.

This clone was recorded once. The chain employs TRBV7-8 and TRBJ1-4, with D unclear. Per the germline V gene, CDR1 is SGHVS and CDR2 is FQNEAQ. The V end was cut by 5 bases, the J end by 6 bases, with 10 bases between. The CDR3 extends over 13 amino acids. Written as DNA, the CDR3 is TGTGCCAGCAGCCCCAGGACCTATGAAAAACTGTTTTTT. Translation: CASSPRTYEKLFF. The entire variable domain, with the rest obtained from reference TRBV7-8 and TRBJ1-4, is as follows: GAGVSQSPRYKVAKRGQDVALRCDPISGHVSLFWYQQALGQGPEFLTYFQNEAQLDKSGLPSDRFFAERPEGSVSTLKIQRTQQEDSAVYLCASSPRTYEKLFFGSGTQLSVL.

This clone showed up just a few times. The rearrangement joins TRBV7-9 to TRBJ1-4; D not certain. This CDR3 is built from 14 residues. Per germline, CDR1 SEHNR and CDR2 FQNEAQ (reference sequence). The V end lost 1 base, the J end lost 7 bases, and 10 bases lay between the germline ends. CDR3 residues: CASSLDGASEKLFF. CDR3 sequence (DNA): TGTGCCAGCAGCTTAGACGGCGCGTCTGAAAAACTGTTTTTT. The full variable domain, with the rest looked up from reference TRBV7-9 and TRBJ1-4, is DTGVSQNPRHKITKRGQNVTFRCDPISEHNRLYWYRQTLGQGPEFLTYFQNEAQLEKSRLLSDRFSAERPKGSFSTLEIQRTEQGDSAMYLCASSLDGASEKLFFGSGTQLSVL.

The chain is built from TRBV19 and TRBJ2-7; TRBD1 matches 9 bases. With 5 bases clipped from V and 3 bases from J, the junction kept 5 bases outside the gene matches. Germline loops: CDR1 LNHDA, CDR2 SQIVND (reference sequence). CDR3 size: 14 residues. In DNA form, the CDR3 reads TGTGCCAGTAGTCCGGGGACAGGGAGCTACGAGCAGTACTTC. It codes for CASSPGTGSYEQYF.

V gene TRBV11-3 combines with J gene TRBJ2-1; 8 positions agree with TRBD2. Germline V gene data show CDR1 as SGHNT and CDR2 as YENEEA. The V segment lost 2 bases and the J segment 5 bases; nucleotides outside the gene matches: 8. The CDR3 spans 16 residues. The CDR3 region is CASSLSWRGDHNEQFF. The DNA of the CDR3 is TGTGCCAGCAGCTTAAGTTGGCGGGGGGATCACAATGAGCAGTTCTTC.

The J gene is TRBJ2-3, the V gene TRBV9, with 8 positions matching TRBD2. Losses at the gene ends were 4 bases for V and 0 bases for J; bases not matched to a gene: 7. CDR1 SGDLS and CDR2 YYNGEE come from the germline V gene. The CDR3 spans 16 residues. CDR3: CASSPFSGASTDTQYF. The CDR3 coding sequence is TGTGCCAGCAGCCCCTTTAGCGGGGCGAGCACAGATACGCAGTATTTT.

This clone was seen a single time. This chain connects TRBV5-4 to TRBJ2-5; 10 positions match TRBD2. V lost 3 bases and J lost 4; bases outside the gene matches: 9. This CDR3 region has 16 residues. CDR1 is SGHNT, CDR2 YYREEE, per germline (reference sequence). The CDR3, as DNA: TGTGCCAGCAGCTCCGGGGGAGCGGGGGGGCGAGAGACCCAGTACTTC. It encodes CASSSGGAGGRETQYF. The variable domain in full, completed from reference TRBV5-4 and TRBJ2-5, reads ETGVTQSPTHLIKTRGQQVTLRCSSQSGHNTVSWYQQALGQGPQFIFQYYREEENGRGNFPPRFSGLQFPNYSSELNVNALELDDSALYLCASSSGGAGGRETQYFGPGTRLLVL.

The CDR3 protein is CASRVGRGALSNQPQHF. The CDR3 region has the DNA TGTGCCAGTAGGGTGGGCAGGGGCGCATTAAGCAATCAGCCCCAGCATTTT. The V and J genes are TRBV19 and TRBJ1-5; a possible D gene is TRBD1 (6 bases). CDR1 and CDR2 (germline): LNHDA, SQIVND (reference sequence). This CDR3 comprises 17 residues. The ends were cut back, 6 bases at V and 1 base at J, with 19 bases in the middle.

This clone turned up a few times. The chain combines TRBV7-2 with TRBJ1-1; D is perhaps TRBD1 (6 bases). This CDR3 has 14 amino acids. Germline V gene sequence: CDR1 SGHTA, CDR2 FQGNSA. V lost 6 bases to trimming and J lost 4 bases, with 15 bases between them. In DNA, the CDR3 is TGTGCCAGCAGATTAACCAGGGGTGGCACTGAAGCTTTCTTT. Its translation: CASRLTRGGTEAFF.

V and J are TRBV11-2 and TRBJ2-3, with 7 bases aligning to TRBD2. The V gene's germline CDR1 is SGHAT and CDR2 FQNNGV. CDR3 length equals 14 residues. V gave up 4 bases and J gave up 4 bases; unmatched junction bases: 5. The CDR3 region is CASSYGLGPDTQYF. The CDR3 region has the DNA TGTGCCAGCAGCTATGGACTAGGGCCAGATACGCAGTATTTT.

The chain joins TRBV5-1 to TRBJ1-2, with D tentatively TRBD1 (6 bases). The CDR3 is 14 amino acids. CDR1 and CDR2 (germline): SGHRS, YFSETQ. Trimming shortened V by 4 bases and J by 2 bases, and 12 bases separated the two germline ends. The CDR3 sequence: CASSPRTANYGYTF. CDR3 bases: TGCGCCAGCAGCCCTCGGACAGCAAACTATGGCTACACCTTC.

The chain carries TRBV2 and TRBJ1-6; the D is unclear. V gave up 3 bases and J gave up 7 bases, with 7 bases separating them. This CDR3 is built from 13 residues. CDR1 is SNHLY, CDR2 FYNNEI, per germline. CDR3 loop: CASSDRSNSPLHF. DNA for the CDR3: TGTGCCAGCAGTGACAGGAGCAATTCACCCCTCCACTTT. Full variable domain (missing parts from reference TRBV2 and TRBJ1-6): EPEVTQTPSHQVTQMGQEVILRCVPISNHLYFYWYRQILGQKVEFLVSFYNNEISEKSEIFDDQFSVERPDGSNFTLKIRSTKLEDSAMYFCASSDRSNSPLHFGNGTRLTVT.

The chain couples TRBV6-5 to TRBJ2-7; 8 bases map to TRBD1. The CDR3 spans 15 residues. Trimming at V came to 7 bases and at J to 1 base, leaving 9 bases not matched to a gene. CDR1 MNHEY and CDR2 SVGAGI come from the germline V gene. CDR3 nucleotide sequence: TGTGCCAGCAACGAACAACAGGGGGGATCCTACGAGCAGTACTTC. Translating gives CASNEQQGGSYEQYF.